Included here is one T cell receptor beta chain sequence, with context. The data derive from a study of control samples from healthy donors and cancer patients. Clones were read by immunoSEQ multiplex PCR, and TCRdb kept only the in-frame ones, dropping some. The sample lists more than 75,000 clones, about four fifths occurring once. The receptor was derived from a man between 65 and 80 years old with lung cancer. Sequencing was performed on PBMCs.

Written as DNA, the CDR3 is TGTGCCACCAGGGGGACATTGAACACTGAAGCTTTCTTT. As protein: CATRGTLNTEAFF. The chain couples TRBV6-6 to TRBJ1-1; 7 nucleotides align to TRBD1. With V trimmed by 10 bases and J by 0 bases, 5 bases remained unmatched. CDR1 and CDR2 from the germline V gene are MNHNY and SVGAGI (reference sequence). The CDR3 consists of 13 residues.